One and the same sample provided the 5 T cell receptor beta chains below, sequenced in a study of regulatory T cells in long-lasting Graves disease. Documented time point: newly diagnosed GD, antithyroid drugs for less than 3 months. PBMC-extracted RNA yielded the TCR library. Library construction for TCR beta used iRepertoire HTBI primers and Arm-PCR of CDR3 regions. TCRdb ran MiXCR on the multiplex PCR reads and lists one entry per CDR3 protein. Counted here are 400,000 to 450,000 distinct CDR3 sequences, 15% to 20% occurring once; the ten biggest clones make up about 11%. This sample also appeared in a second study, on T cells in Graves' hyperthyroidism and ophthalmopathy.

The input for sequencing was peripheral blood mononuclear cells (PBMCs), taken at new diagnosis, from a patient treated with antithyroid drugs. These receptors came from a woman aged 25 to 45 with Graves disease.

As regards this clonotype: This clone may be a read error of a much larger clone one base away. The chain couples TRBV3-1 to TRBJ1-4, with D possibly being TRBD1 (5 bases). The V gene's germline CDR1 is LGHDT and CDR2 YNNKEL (reference sequence). CDR3 size: 13 residues. CDR3 nucleotide sequence: TGTGCCGGCAGCCAATCGGGGCTTGAAAAACTGTTTTTT. It codes for CAGSQSGLEKLFF.

The J gene is TRBJ2-2, the V gene TRBV27; 7 bases line up with TRBD2. Trimming removed 8 bases from V and 3 bases from J; junction bases left unmatched: 9. Germline V gives CDR1 MNHEY, CDR2 SMNVEV (reference sequence). This CDR3 spans 15 amino acids. In DNA, the CDR3 is TGTGCCAGCTCCGAGAGAGCGGGGTACACCGGGGAGCTGTTTTTT. Protein product: CASSERAGYTGELFF.

In its sample, this clonotype was seen many times. The gene calls are TRBV28 and TRBJ2-5; no firm D call. V lost 7 bases, J lost 3 bases, and 12 bases lay in between. The CDR3 extends over 13 amino acids. Looked up from germline, CDR1 is MDHEN and CDR2 is SYDVKM. The CDR3 DNA follows: TGTGCCAGCATTCCTCCCTCCGAAGAGACCCAGTACTTC. It specifies CASIPPSEETQYF.

This clonotype occurred many times. This chain links TRBV6-1 with TRBJ1-1, with D possibly matching TRBD1 (6 bases). Per the germline V gene, CDR1 is MNHNS and CDR2 is SASEGT. V dropped 7 bases and J dropped 4 bases, with 13 bases sitting between them. This CDR3 is 13 amino acids long. The CDR3 region is CASKTGIGTEAFF. As DNA, the CDR3 is TGTGCCAGCAAAACAGGGATCGGCACTGAAGCTTTCTTT.

A few counts support this clonotype. The chain uses TRBV19 and TRBJ1-5; D unresolved. V was trimmed by 3 bases and J by 3 bases, leaving 12 bases between them. CDR3 length equals 15 residues. The germline gives CDR1 LNHDA, CDR2 SQIVND (reference sequence). In DNA, the CDR3 is TGTGCCAGTAGTATTAGCCACGATCCCAATCAGCCCCAGCATTTT. It encodes CASSISHDPNQPQHF. Full variable domain (outside the CDR3, taken from reference TRBV19 and TRBJ1-5): DGGITQSPKYLFRKEGQNVTLSCEQNLNHDAMYWYRQDPGQGLRLIYYSQIVNDFQKGDIAEGYSVSREKKESFPLTVTSAQKNPTAFYLCASSISHDPNQPQHFGDGTRLSIL.